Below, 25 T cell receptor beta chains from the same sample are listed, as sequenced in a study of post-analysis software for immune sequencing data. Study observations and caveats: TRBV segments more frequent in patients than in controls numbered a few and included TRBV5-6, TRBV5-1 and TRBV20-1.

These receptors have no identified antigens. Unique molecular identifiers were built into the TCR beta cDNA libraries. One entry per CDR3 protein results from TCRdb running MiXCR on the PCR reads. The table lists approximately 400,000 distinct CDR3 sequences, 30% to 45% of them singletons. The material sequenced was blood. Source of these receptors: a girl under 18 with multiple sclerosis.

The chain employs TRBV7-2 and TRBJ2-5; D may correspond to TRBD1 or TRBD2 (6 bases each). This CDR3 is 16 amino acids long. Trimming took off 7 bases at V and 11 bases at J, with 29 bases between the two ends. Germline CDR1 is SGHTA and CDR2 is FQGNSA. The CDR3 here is CASNVEGDFPPGEQYF. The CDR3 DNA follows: TGTGCCAGCAACGTTGAGGGGGACTTCCCACCCGGGGAGCAGTACTTC.

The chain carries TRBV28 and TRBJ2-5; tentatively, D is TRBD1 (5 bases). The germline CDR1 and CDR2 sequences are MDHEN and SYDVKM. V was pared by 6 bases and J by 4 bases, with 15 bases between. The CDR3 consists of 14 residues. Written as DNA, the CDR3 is TGTGCCAGCAGAGGACCCCAGGGCGGAGAGACCCAGTACTTC. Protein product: CASRGPQGGETQYF.

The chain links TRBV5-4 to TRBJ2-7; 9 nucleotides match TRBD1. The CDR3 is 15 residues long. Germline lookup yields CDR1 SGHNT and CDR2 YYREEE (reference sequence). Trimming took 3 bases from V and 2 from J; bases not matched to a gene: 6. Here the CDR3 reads CASSSVGDRAYEQYF. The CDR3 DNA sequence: TGTGCCAGCAGCTCGGTCGGGGACAGGGCCTACGAGCAGTACTTC.

CDR3 residues: CASSLVQVSTDTQYF. CDR3 nucleotides: TGTGCCAGCAGCTTAGTCCAGGTGTCCACAGATACGCAGTATTTT. This rearrangement joins TRBV7-9 to TRBJ2-3; the D is unclear. Germline CDR1 is SEHNR and CDR2 is FQNEAQ (reference sequence). The V end lost 1 base, the J end lost 2 bases, and 10 bases lay between the germline ends. This CDR3 comprises 15 residues.

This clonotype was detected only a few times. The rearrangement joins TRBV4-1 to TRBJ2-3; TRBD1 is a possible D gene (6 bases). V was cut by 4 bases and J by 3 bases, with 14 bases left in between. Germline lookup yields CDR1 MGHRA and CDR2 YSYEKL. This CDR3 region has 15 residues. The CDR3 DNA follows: TGCGCCAGCAGCCTCCCGAGTAGGGGGACAGATACGCAGTATTTT. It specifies CASSLPSRGTDTQYF.

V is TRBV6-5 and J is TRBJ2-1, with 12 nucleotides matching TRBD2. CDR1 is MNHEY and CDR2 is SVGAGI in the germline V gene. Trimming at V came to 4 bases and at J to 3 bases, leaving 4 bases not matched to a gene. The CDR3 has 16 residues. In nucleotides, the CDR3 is TGTGCCAGCAGTTCTAGCGGGGGGGCGGTCTACAATGAGCAGTTCTTC. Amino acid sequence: CASSSSGGAVYNEQFF.

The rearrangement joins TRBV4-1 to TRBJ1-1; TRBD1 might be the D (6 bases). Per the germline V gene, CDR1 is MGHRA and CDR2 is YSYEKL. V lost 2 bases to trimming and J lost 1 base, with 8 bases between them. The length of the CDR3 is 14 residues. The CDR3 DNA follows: TGCGCCAGCAGCCAATTGGGACAGAACACTGAAGCTTTCTTT. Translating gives CASSQLGQNTEAFF.

The chain's CDR3 is CASSSIGLAGHKAQYF. The CDR3, as DNA: TGTGCCAGCAGCTCCATCGGACTAGCGGGACACAAGGCGCAGTATTTT. This chain links TRBV13 with TRBJ2-3; 12 positions agree with TRBD2. V was pared by 4 bases and J by 10 bases, with 12 bases of the junction left unmatched. CDR3 length: 16 residues. Germline V lookup: CDR1 PRHDT, CDR2 FYEKMQ (reference sequence).

CDR3 DNA sequence: TGCAGTGCTCGACTAGCGGGGCCGCCGTGCGAGCAGTACTTC. It translates to CSARLAGPPCEQYF. The chain has TRBV20-1 and TRBJ2-7, with 11 positions matching TRBD2. Per the germline V gene, CDR1 is DFQATT and CDR2 is SNEGSKA (reference sequence). Losses at the gene ends were 5 bases for V and 6 bases for J; bases not matched to a gene: 9. The CDR3 covers 14 residues.

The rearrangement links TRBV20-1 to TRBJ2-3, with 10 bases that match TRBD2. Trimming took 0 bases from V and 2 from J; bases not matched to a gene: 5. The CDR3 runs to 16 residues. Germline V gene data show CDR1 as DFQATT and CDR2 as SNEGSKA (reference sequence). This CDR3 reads CSARDSSGSFTDTQYF. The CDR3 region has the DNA TGCAGTGCTAGAGATTCTAGCGGGAGCTTCACAGATACGCAGTATTTT.

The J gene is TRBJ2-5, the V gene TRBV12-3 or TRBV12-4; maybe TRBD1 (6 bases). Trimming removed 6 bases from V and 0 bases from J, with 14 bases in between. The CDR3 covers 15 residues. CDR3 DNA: TGTGCCAGCAGCCCCAGACAGGCTAACCAAGAGACCCAGTACTTC. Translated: CASSPRQANQETQYF.

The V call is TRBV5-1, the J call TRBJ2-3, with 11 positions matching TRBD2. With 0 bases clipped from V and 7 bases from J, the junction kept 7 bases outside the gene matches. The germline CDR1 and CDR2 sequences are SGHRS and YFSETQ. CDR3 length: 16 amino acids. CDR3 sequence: CASSLVVSGGAHTQYF. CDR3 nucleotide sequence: TGCGCCAGCAGCTTGGTGGTTAGCGGGGGGGCTCATACGCAGTATTTT.

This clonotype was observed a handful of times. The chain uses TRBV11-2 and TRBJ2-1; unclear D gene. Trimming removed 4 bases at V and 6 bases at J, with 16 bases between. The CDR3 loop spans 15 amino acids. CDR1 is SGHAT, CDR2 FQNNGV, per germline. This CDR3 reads CASSSLRGSSNEQFF. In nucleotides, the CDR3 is TGTGCCAGCAGCTCGTTGCGAGGTTCGAGCAATGAGCAGTTCTTC. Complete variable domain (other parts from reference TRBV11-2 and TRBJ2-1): EAGVAQSPRYKIIEKRQSVAFWCNPISGHATLYWYQQILGQGPKLLIQFQNNGVVDDSQLPKDRFSAERLKGVDSTLKIQPAKLEDSAVYLCASSSLRGSSNEQFFGPGTRLTVL.

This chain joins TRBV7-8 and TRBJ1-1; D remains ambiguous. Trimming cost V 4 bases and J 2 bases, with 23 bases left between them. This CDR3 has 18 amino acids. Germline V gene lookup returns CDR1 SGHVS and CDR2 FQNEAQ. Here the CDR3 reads CASSSRFKGNKFNTEAFF. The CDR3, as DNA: TGTGCCAGCAGCTCCCGTTTTAAGGGCAATAAATTCAACACTGAAGCTTTCTTT.

The CDR3 DNA follows: TGTGCCAGCAGCGAGACAGGAGGAACGGAGAAGACCCAGTACTTC. It encodes CASSETGGTEKTQYF. The V and J genes are TRBV2 and TRBJ2-5, with TRBD1 as a possible D gene (6 bases). The CDR3 spans 15 residues. V dropped 6 bases and J dropped 6 bases, with 20 bases sitting between them. Looked up from germline, CDR1 is SNHLY and CDR2 is FYNNEI.

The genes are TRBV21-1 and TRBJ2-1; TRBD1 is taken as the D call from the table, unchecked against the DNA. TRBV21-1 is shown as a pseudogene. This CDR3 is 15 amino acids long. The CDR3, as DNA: TGTGCCAGCAGCAATACCCCCGGGGAACGGAATGAGCAGTTCTTC. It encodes CASSNTPGERNEQFF.

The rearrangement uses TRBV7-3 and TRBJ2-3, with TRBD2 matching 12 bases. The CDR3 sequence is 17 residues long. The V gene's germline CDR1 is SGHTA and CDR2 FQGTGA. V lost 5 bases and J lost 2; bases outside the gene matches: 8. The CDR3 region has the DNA TGTGCCAGCAGCGCCTCACTAGCGGGGGGCTCCACAGATACGCAGTATTTT. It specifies CASSASLAGGSTDTQYF.

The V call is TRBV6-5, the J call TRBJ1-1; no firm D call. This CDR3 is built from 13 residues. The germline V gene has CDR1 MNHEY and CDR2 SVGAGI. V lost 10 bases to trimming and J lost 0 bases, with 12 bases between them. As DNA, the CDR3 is TGTGCCACCTCTTCGATGTTGAACACTGAAGCTTTCTTT. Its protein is CATSSMLNTEAFF.

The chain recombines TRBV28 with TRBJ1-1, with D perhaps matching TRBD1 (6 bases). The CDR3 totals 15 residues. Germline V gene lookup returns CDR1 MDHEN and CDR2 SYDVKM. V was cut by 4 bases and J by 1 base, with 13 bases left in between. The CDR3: CASSSYREGNTEAFF. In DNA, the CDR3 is TGTGCCAGCAGTTCCTACAGGGAGGGGAACACTGAAGCTTTCTTT.

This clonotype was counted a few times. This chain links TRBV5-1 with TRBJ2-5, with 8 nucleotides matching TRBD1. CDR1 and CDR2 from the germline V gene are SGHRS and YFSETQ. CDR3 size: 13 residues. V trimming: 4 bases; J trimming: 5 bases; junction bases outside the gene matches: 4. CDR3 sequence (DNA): TGCGCCAGCAGCACCAGGGGGCGGGAGACCCAGTACTTC. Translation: CASSTRGRETQYF. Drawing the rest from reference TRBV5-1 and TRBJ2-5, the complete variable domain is KAGVTQTPRYLIKTRGQQVTLSCSPISGHRSVSWYQQTPGQGLQFLFEYFSETQRNKGNFPGRFSGRQFSNSRSEMNVSTLELGDSALYLCASSTRGRETQYFGPGTRLLVL.

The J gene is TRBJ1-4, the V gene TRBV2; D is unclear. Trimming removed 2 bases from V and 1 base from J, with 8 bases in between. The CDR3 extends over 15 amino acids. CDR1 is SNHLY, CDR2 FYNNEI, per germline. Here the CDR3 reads CASSENGRTNEKLFF. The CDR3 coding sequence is TGTGCCAGCAGTGAAAATGGGAGAACTAATGAAAAACTGTTTTTT.

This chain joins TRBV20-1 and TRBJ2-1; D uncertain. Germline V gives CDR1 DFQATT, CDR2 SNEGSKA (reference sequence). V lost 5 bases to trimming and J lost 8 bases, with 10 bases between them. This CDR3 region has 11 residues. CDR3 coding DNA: TGCAGTGCTTATCGACGCGATGAGCAGTTCTTC. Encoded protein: CSAYRRDEQFF.

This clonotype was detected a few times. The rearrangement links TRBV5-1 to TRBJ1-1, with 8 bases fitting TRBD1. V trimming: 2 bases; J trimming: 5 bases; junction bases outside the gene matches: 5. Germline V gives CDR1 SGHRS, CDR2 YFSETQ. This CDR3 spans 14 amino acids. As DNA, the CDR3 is TGCGCCAGCAGCTTCTCAGGGGGCAGTACTGAAGCTTTCTTT. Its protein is CASSFSGGSTEAFF.

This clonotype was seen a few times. CDR3 in amino acids: CASSEDRGRAKNIQYF. The CDR3 DNA sequence: TGTGCCAGCAGTGAAGACAGGGGGCGAGCCAAAAACATTCAGTACTTC. The J gene is TRBJ2-4, the V gene TRBV12-3 or TRBV12-4, with TRBD1 matching 10 bases. The V and J ends lost 5 bases and 0 bases, in that order; junction bases with no gene match: 4. This CDR3 region has 16 residues.

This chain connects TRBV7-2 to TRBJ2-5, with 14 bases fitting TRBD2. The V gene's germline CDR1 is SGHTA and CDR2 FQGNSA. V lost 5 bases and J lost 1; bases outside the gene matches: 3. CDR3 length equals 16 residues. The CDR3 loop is CASSGGLAGGQETQYF. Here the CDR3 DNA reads TGTGCCAGCAGCGGAGGACTAGCGGGGGGCCAAGAGACCCAGTACTTC.